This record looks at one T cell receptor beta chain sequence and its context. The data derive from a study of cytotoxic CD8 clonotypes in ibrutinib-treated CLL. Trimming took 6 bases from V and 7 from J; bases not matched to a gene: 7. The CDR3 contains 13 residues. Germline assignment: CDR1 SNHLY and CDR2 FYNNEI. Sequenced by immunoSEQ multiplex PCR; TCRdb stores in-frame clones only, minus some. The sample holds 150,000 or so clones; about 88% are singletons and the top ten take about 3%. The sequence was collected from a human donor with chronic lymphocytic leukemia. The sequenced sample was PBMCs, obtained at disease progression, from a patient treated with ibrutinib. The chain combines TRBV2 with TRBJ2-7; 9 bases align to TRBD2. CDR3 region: CASRIAGVDEQYF. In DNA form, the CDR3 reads TGTGCCAGCAGGATAGCGGGAGTGGATGAGCAGTACTTC.